This TCR beta chain was profiled in a study of blood T cell repertoires in COVID-19 (dated by TCRdb to 2018 to 2020). Turning to the overall study: Samples covering the acute and convalescent phases of COVID-19 were provided by collaborators in the United States, Italy and Spain. The repertoires were released in a freely available public database intended as a resource for research on the immune response to SARS-CoV-2. Where HLA class I and class II types were available, the types were taken from metadata supplied by the sample provider, not from assay-based typing. Subjects who had been exposed to COVID-19, were actively infected with it, or had recovered from it provided the deeply sampled blood TCRbeta repertoires that made up the dataset. The material from the prospective study consisted of cDNA or gDNA derived from T cells, B-cell-depleted T cells, or PBMCs. Samples were obtained from the ongoing ImmuneRACE study (first 160 participants) and from 1,000 to 1,500 subjects provided by 6 global collaborators. Nearly every sample came with metadata listing a de-identified subject ID, COVID-19 status, age in years and sex.

Enrolling through a virtual design, the prospective study's participants ranged in age from about 18 to 89 years and lived across about two dozen United States geographic areas. To assign participants to cohorts, the prospective study relied on clinical history that participants themselves reported in a screening survey and a study questionnaire. ImmuneRACE Cohort 3 recovered participants were defined by two consecutive negative NP/OP PCR tests, healthcare professional clearance, or symptom resolution. In the prospective study, mobile phlebotomists collected whole blood, serum and a nasopharyngeal or oropharyngeal swab from each participant. Participants in the prospective study had the option to provide additional blood draws and questionnaires over an approximately two-month period. Before DNA extraction, prospective study blood samples were shipped either frozen or at room temperature. From cysteine to phenylalanine, the CDR3 is 14 amino acids long. Only the CDR3 region is kept as DNA, spanning 42 bases read in frame from base 1. From a lookup of the germline V gene (reference sequence), CDR1 and CDR2 are LNHDA and SQIVND. From V the trimming removes 11 bases and from J it removes 3 bases, while the gene matches leave 10 bases of the junction unaccounted for.

TCRbeta CDR3 regions were amplified from genomic DNA using the immunoSEQ Assay, a bias-controlled multiplex PCR. The authors processed their data as follows. Nucleated cell counts per sample were estimated from amplification of reference gene primers within the assay. Sequence reads were collapsed and filtered to measure the absolute abundance of every unique TCRbeta CDR3 rearrangement. For each sample, productive Simpson clonality was calculated as the square root of Simpson's diversity index across productive rearrangements. In TCRdb, the immuneACCESS table is reduced to in-frame sequences with V and J assigned. These tables do not hold every clone; where another copy was compared, an unresolved V gene accounts for under half, and the others remain unexplained. The D gene and trimming were derived from the DNA, and the V and J assignments and clone size from that table. For this sample there are about 190,000 clones; 70% to 80% appear just once. The ten largest account for around 15% of the sample.

The full study reports these points: The amount of clinical and demographic metadata varied by source and participant and was provided uncurated.

About this clone: What antigen it recognizes has not been identified. No quality values exist for individual bases; no much larger clone is one base distant.

Recombination linked TRBV19 to TRBJ2-1; 7 central bases correspond to TRBD2. The receptor was derived from a woman between 45 and 60 years old who had recovered from COVID-19. Sequencing was done on a sample of PBMCs or T cells enriched from blood (not recorded which). The nucleotide sequence is TGTGCCGCAACAGCGGGATTCGGCTACAATGAGCAGTTCTTC. This codes for CAATAGFGYNEQFF.